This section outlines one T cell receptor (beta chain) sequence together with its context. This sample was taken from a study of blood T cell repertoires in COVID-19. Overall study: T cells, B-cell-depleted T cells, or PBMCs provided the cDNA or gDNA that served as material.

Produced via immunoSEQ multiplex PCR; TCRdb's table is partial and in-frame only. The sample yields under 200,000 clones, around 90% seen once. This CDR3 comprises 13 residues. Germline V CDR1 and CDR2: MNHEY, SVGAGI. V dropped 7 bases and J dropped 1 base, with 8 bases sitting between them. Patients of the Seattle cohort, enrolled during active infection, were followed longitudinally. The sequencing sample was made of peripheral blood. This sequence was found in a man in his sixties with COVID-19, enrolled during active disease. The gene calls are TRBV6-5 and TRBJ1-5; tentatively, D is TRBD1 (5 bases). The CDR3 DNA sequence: TGTGCCAGCAAACGGGGGAGCAATCAGCCCCAGCATTTT. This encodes CASKRGSNQPQHF.